This TCR beta chain was identified in a study of T-cell reconstitution after alpha-beta-depleted transplantation in children listed by TCRdb under 2016. For the study in its entirety: Using TCR repertoire profiling, the study quantitatively followed how T-cell immune reconstitution unfolded in children after TCRalphabeta/CD19-depleted allogeneic hematopoietic cell transplantation.

The library came from PCR. The listed sequencing device is Illumina HiSeq 2500. To normalize quantification of the TCRbeta repertoire, the TCR libraries were built with molecular barcoding that relied on unique molecular identifiers. TCRdb reran the public reads through fastp at Q25 and MiXCR, keeping productive beta chains. Rows matching on CDR3 protein sequence are summarized as one entry with the most common DNA and genes. For this sample there are about 640,000 distinct CDR3 sequences; around 16% appear just once. 0.85% to 1.3% of the sample belongs to the ten largest clones. The sample holds many counts of this clonotype. The specificity of this receptor is unknown. No base-level quality is on record; no much larger clone is a single base apart. The germline V gene sets CDR1 to SGHTA and CDR2 to FQGNSA. The CDR3 runs 14 residues from the cysteine to the phenylalanine. Of the read, only the CDR3 DNA is kept; its 42 bases are in frame from base 1. Trimming leaves V shorter by 3 bases and J shorter by 5 bases, with the junction holding 4 bases beyond the gene matches.

The rearrangement combines TRBV7-2 with TRBJ2-5, with TRBD2 identical over 9 junction bases. The TCR sequence derives from a human donor who donated a stem cell graft to a child with acute myeloid leukemia. Sample: PBMCs from the stem cell graft donor, taken from the stem cell graft. The base sequence is TGTGCCAGCAGCTTTAGCGGGGGAGGGGAGACCCAGTACTTC. It encodes CASSFSGGGETQYF.